This record covers a single T cell receptor beta chain. Its antigen is undetermined. This specimen belongs to a study of T cell repertoires in cytomegalovirus infection. V lost 6 bases to trimming and J lost 5 bases, with 17 bases between them. CDR3 length equals 14 residues. Germline V gene data show CDR1 as LNHDA and CDR2 as SQIVND (reference sequence). Overall study results and limits: Carriers of CMV plus the relevant HLA were identified by cumulative public TCR beta family frequency. HLA-C-restricted CMV-specific TCR beta clonotypes prevailed in the ex vivo response.

TCRdb recomputed calls from the reads with MiXCR, one row per CDR3 protein. This repertoire shows about 360,000 distinct CDR3 sequences, roughly 36% found once; its top ten account for approximately 12%. The sample consisted of cultured PBMCs, taken from culture after CMV antigen stimulation. The sequence came from a human donor in good health (CMV status not recorded). Some clones in this sample may be carry-over from other donors' samples. V gene TRBV19 combines with J gene TRBJ2-7; no definite D call. The CDR3 region is CASSTASSVHEQYF. The CDR3 nucleotides are TGTGCCAGTAGCACCGCCTCGTCTGTCCACGAGCAGTACTTC.